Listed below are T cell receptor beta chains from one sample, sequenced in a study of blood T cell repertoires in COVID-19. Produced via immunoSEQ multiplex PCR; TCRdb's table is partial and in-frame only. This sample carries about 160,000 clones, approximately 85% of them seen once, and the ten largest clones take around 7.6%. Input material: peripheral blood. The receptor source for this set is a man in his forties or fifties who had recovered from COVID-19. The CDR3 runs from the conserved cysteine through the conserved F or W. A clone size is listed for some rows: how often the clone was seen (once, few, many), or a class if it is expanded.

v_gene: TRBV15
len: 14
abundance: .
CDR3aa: CATSRDSGPYGYTF

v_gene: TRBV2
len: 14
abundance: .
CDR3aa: CASSVGTANEKLFF

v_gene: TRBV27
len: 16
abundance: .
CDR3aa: CASPTGGGSFTGELFF

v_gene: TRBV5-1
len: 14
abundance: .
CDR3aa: CASSLTTSQETQYF

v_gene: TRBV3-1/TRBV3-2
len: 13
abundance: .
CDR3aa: CASSREDGDTQYF

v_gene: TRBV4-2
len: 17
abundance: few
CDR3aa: CASSQVPWTSGYNEQFF

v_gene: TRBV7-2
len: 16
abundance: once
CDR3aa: CASSLEGASGTYEQYF

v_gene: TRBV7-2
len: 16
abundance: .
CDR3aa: CASSLTGASGNQPQHF

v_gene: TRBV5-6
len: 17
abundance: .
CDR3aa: CASSVTSGVLSYNEQFF

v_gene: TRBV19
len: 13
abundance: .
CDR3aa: CASRGTAYNEQFF

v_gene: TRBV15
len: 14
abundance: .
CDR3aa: CATSREAGNQPQHF

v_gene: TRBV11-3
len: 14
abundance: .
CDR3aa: CASSSQAGGGELFF

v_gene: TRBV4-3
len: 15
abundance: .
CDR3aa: CASSQGWGWDNEQFF

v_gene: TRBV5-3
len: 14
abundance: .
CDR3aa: CARSSRLGGRPLHF

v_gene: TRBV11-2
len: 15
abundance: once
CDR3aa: CASSHSGGRYNEQFF

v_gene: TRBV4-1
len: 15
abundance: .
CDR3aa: CASSQTPTRKETQYF

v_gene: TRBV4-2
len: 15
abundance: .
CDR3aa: CASSQVVAGTGELFF

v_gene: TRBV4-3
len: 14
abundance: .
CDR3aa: CASSQGGSYNEQFF

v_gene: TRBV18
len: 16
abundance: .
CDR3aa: CASSPIGSGGKETQYF

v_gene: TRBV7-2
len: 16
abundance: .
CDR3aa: CASSLGLAGGQETQYF

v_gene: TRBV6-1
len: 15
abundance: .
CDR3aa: CASSEGTGGSPSQFF

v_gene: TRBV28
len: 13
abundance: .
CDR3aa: CASSLDRGYGYTF

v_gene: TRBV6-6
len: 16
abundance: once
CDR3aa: CASSFSTSGAGDTQYF

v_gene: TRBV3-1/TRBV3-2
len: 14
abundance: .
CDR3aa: CASSDGQGWSPLHF

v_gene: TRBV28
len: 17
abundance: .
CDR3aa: CASSFRDRPSKNYGYTF

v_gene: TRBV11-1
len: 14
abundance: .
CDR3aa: CASDSGDLGNEQFF

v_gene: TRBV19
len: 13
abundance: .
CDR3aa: CASSWTGSYEQYF

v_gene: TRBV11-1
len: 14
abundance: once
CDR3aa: CASSRAGGPYEQYF

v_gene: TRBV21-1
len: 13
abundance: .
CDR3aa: CASSKTGVGGTHF

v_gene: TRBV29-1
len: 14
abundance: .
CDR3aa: CSVETSGVSYEQYF

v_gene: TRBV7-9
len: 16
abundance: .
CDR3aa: CASSGTGTGGRNEQFF

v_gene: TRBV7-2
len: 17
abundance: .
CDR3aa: CASSFLTSGNWYNEQFF

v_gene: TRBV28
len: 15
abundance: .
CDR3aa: CASSLHGGGAYEQYF

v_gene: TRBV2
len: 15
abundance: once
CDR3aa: CASSYRSSYNSPLHF

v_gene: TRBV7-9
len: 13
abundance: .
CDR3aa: CASTQGAGQPQHF

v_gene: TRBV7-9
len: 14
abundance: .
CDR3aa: CASSLDVFTGELFF

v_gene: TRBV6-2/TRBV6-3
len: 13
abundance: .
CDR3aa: CASSRSGGAEQFF

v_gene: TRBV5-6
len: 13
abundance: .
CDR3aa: CASRQQGTNGYTF

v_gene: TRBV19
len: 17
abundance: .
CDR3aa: CASRIEGRARGANVLTF

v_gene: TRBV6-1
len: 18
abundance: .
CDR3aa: CASSAVFWDYLAKNIQYF

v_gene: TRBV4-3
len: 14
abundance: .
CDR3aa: CASSPEPVNEKLFF

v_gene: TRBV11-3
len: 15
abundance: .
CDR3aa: CASSSGPNRVNEQFF

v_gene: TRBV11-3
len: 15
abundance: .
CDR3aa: CASSSRDRPNTEAFF

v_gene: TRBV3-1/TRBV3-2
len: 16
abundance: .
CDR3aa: CASSQLLAPDSYEQYF

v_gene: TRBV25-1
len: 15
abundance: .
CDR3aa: CASSDIGTENEKLFF

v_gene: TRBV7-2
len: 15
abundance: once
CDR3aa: CASTKDRGANYGYTF

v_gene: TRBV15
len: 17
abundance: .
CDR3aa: CATSRPRTGSSYNEQFF

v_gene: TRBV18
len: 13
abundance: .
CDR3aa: CASSITENTEAFF

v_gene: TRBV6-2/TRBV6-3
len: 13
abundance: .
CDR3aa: CASSIGTSYEQYF

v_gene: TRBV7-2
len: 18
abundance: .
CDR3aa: CASSLLPLAEKFPDTQYF

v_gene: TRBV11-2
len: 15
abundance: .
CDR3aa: CASSHGQGAGETQYF

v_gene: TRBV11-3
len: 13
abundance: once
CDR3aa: CASSYQGIGEQFF

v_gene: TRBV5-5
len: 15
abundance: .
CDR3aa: CASSLGGTSGRQQYF

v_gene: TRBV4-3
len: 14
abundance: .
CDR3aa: CASSQTGIGETQYF

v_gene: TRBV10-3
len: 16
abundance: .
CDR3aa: CAITAAHGGTYNEQFF

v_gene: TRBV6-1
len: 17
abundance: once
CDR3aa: CASSEWVGTSGSDEQFF